This TCR beta chain was retrieved from a study of cytomegalovirus exposure and HLA in healthy donors. The study drew the donors from its approximately 110-subject validation cohort, separate from the 666-subject first cohort. The sample holds one count of this clone. Its antigen is not identified. Assay: immunoSEQ multiplex PCR; the TCRdb copy retains only in-frame clones and omits some. The sample contains about 73,000 clones, roughly 90% of which appear only once. General observations from the study: For cytomegalovirus status, the classifier reportedly gave diagnoses with high specificity and sensitivity.

In germline, CDR1 is SGHAT, CDR2 FQDESV (reference sequence). The CDR3 is made up of 14 amino acids. V was pared by 0 bases and J by 0 bases, with 4 bases between. This TCR came from a woman between 18 and 29 years old in good health and CMV-seropositive. The sequencing input was PBMCs. The J gene is TRBJ2-3, the V gene TRBV11-1; D is ambiguous. This CDR3 is CASSLAASTDTQYF. The CDR3 coding sequence is TGTGCCAGCAGCTTAGCGGCTAGCACAGATACGCAGTATTTT.